Detailed here is one TCR beta chain. Its antigen is still unknown. Trimming stripped 7 bases from V and 0 bases from J, with 16 bases between. Germline lookup yields CDR1 SGHAT and CDR2 FQNNGV. The CDR3 is made up of 15 amino acids. This sample was included in a study of OX40 agonist ivuxolimab in advanced cancers. At the level of the study: Each dose-escalation patient presented with hepatocellular carcinoma, melanoma, renal cell or head and neck cancer.

The repertoire was sequenced with immunoSEQ multiplex PCR; TCRdb's copy has only in-frame clones and lacks some. The sample holds tens of thousands of clones, under 95% seen once. Study-wide results and caveats: Among T cells, CD8+ cells averaged more expanded clones than CD4+ cells. Clonal expansion by week 6 occurred in CD4+ and CD8+ blood T cells (at 0.1 to 3.0 mg/kg).

The clonotype was recovered from an adult with an advanced solid tumor such as melanoma, head and neck, liver or kidney cancer. The gene calls are TRBV11-2 and TRBJ2-7, with D hard to call. Source: CD4+ or CD8+ T cells sorted from blood, taken in a trial of the OX40 agonist ivuxolimab. This chain's CDR3 is CASNPGGILSYEQYF. For the CDR3, the DNA is TGTGCCAGCAACCCGGGTGGGATCCTCTCCTACGAGCAGTACTTC.